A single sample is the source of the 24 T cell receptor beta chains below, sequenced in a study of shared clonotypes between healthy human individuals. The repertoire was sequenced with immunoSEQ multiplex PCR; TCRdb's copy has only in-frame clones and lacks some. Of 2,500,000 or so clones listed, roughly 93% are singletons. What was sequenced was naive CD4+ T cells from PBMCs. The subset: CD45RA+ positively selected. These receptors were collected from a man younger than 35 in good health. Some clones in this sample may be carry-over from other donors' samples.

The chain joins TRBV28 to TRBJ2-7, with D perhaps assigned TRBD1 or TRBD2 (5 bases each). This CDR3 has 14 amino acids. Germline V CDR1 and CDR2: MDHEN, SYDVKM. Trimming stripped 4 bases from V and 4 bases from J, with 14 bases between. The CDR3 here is CASSSPWDHYEQYF. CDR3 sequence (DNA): TGTGCCAGCAGTTCTCCTTGGGACCATTACGAGCAGTACTTC.

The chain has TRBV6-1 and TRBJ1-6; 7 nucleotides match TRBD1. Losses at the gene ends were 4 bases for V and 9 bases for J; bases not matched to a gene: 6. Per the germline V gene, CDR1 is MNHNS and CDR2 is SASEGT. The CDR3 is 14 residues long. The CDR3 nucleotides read TGTGCCAGCAGTGTTGAGGGGGCATCTTCACCCCTCCACTTT. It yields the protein CASSVEGASSPLHF.

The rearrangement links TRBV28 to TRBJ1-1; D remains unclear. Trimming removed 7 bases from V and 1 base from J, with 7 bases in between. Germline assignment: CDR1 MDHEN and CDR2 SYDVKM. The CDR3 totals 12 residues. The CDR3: CASKLGNTEAFF. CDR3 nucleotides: TGTGCCAGCAAGCTCGGGAACACTGAAGCTTTCTTT.

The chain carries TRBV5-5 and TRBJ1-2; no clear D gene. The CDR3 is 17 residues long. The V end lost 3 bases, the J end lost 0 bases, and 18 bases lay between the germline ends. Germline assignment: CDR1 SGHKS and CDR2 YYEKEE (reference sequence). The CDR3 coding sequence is TGTGCCAGCAGCTATGCGGGCTCCCAAAGAGCTAACTATGGCTACACCTTC. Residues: CASSYAGSQRANYGYTF.

The CDR3 loop is CASSEQGAAGELFF. The DNA for the CDR3 is TGTGCCAGCAGTGAACAGGGGGCGGCCGGGGAGCTGTTTTTT. The V and J genes are TRBV6-1 and TRBJ2-2; 8 nucleotides match TRBD1. CDR1 MNHNS and CDR2 SASEGT come from the germline V gene. CDR3 length: 14 residues. V shed 2 bases and J 6 bases; nucleotides not matched to a gene: 2.

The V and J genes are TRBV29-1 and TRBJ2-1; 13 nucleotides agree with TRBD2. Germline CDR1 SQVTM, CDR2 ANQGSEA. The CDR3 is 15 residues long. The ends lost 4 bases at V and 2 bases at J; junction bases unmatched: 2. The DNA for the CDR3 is TGCAGCGTTGCCGGACTAGCGGGGGCCTACAATGAGCAGTTCTTC. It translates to CSVAGLAGAYNEQFF.

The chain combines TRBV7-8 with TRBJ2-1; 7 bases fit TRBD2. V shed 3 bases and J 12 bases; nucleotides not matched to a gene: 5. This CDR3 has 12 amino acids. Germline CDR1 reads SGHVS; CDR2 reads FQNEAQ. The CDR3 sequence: CASSFGREGQFF. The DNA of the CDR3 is TGTGCCAGCAGCTTCGGCAGGGAGGGGCAGTTCTTC.

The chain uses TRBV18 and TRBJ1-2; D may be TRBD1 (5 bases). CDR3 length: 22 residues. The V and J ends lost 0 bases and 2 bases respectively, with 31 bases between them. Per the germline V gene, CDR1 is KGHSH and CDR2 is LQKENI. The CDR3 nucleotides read TGTGCCAGCTCACCACCGTCATCTTGGTCTGGTTCGGGGGTTCAGATAAACTATGGCTACACCTTC. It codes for CASSPPSSWSGSGVQINYGYTF.

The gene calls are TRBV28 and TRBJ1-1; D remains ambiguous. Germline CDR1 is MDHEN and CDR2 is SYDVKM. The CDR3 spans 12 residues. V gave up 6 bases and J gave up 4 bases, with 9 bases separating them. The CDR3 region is CASRAPGTEAFF. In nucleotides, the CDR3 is TGTGCCAGCAGGGCCCCGGGCACTGAAGCTTTCTTT.

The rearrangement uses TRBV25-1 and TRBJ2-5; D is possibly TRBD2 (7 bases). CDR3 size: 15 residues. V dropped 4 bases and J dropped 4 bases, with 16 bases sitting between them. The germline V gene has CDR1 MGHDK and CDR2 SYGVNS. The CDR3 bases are TGTGCCAGCAGTGCCTCTGGGAGGGGGTTAGAGACCCAGTACTTC. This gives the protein CASSASGRGLETQYF.

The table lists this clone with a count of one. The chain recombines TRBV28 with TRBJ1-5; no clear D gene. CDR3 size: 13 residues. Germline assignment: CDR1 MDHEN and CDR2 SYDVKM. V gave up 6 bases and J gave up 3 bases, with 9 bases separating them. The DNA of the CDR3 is TGTGCCAGCAGCACAAATTACAATCAGCCCCAGCATTTT. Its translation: CASSTNYNQPQHF.

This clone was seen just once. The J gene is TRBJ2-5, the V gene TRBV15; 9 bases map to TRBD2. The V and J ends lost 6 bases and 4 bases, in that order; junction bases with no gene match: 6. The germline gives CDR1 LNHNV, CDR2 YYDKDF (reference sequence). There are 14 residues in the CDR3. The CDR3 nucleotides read TGTGCCACCAGGCCGGGCGGGGGGGGAGAGACCCAGTACTTC. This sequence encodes CATRPGGGGETQYF.

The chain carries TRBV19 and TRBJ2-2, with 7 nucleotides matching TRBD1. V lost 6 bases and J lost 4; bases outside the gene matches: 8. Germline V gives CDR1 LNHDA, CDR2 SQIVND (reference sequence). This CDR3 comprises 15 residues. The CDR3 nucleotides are TGTGCCAGTAGAACCGGGACAGCCAGCACCGGGGAGCTGTTTTTT. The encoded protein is CASRTGTASTGELFF.

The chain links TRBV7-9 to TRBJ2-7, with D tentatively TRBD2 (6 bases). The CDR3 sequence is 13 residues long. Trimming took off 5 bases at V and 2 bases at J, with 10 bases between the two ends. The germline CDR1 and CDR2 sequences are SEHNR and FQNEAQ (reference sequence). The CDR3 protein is CASSARRAYEQYF. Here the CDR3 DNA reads TGTGCCAGCAGCGCGAGGAGGGCCTACGAGCAGTACTTC.

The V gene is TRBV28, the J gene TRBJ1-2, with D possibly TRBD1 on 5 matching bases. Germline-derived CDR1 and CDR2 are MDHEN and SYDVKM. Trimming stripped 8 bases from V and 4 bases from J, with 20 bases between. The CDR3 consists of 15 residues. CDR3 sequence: CASRGLSFPIYGYTF. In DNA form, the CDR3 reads TGTGCCAGCCGGGGCTTAAGCTTCCCGATCTATGGCTACACCTTC.

The CDR3 coding sequence is TGTGCCAGCAGCCCGGACAGGACAACTAACTATGGCTACACCTTC. As protein: CASSPDRTTNYGYTF. V and J are TRBV6-4 and TRBJ1-2; 7 nucleotides line up with TRBD1. The CDR3 is 15 amino acids. V was clipped by 6 bases and J by 0 bases; unmatched bases: 7. CDR1 is MRHNA and CDR2 is SNTAGT in the germline V gene.

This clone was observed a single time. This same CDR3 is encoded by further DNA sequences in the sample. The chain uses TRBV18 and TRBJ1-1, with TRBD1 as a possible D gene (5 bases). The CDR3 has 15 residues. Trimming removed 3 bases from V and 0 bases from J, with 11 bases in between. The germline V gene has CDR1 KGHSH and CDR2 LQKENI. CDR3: CASSPGVGVNTEAFF. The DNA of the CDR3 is TGTGCCAGCTCACCCGGGGTAGGGGTGAACACTGAAGCTTTCTTT. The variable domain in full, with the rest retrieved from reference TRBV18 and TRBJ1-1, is NAGVMQNPRHLVRRRGQEARLRCSPMKGHSHVYWYRQLPEEGLKFMVYLQKENIIDESGMPKERFSAEFPKEGPSILRIQQVVRGDSAAYFCASSPGVGVNTEAFFGQGTRLTVV.

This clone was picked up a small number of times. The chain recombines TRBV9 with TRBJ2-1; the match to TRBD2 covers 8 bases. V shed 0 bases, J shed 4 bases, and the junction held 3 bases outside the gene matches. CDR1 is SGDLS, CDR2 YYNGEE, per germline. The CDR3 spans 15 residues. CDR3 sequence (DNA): TGTGCCAGCAGCGTAGAGTCTAGCGGGTACAATGAGCAGTTCTTC. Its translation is CASSVESSGYNEQFF.

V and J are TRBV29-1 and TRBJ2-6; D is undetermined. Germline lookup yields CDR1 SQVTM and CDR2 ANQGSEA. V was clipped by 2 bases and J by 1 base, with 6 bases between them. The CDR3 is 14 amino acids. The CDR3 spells CSVETPSGANVLTF. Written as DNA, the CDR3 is TGCAGCGTTGAAACTCCTTCTGGGGCCAACGTCCTGACTTTC.

CDR3 nucleotides: TGTGCCATCAGTGATGCAGGGGTCTCTGGAAACACCATATATTTT. It translates to CAISDAGVSGNTIYF. The V and J genes are TRBV10-3 and TRBJ1-3; possibly TRBD1 for D (6 bases). V lost 3 bases and J lost 0, with 9 bases in between. This CDR3 has 15 residues. Germline V lookup: CDR1 ENHRY, CDR2 SYGVKD.

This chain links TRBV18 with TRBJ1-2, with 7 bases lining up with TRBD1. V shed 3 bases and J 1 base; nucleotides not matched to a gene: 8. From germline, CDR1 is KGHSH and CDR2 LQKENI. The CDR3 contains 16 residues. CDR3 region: CASSPLGDSFNYGYTF. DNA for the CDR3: TGTGCCAGCTCACCCTTAGGGGACAGCTTTAACTATGGCTACACCTTC.

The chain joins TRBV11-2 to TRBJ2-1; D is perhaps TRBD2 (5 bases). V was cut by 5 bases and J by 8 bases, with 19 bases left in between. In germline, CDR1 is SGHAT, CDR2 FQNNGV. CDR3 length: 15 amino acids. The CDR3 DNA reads TGTGCCAGCAGCCCTACCGGACTCTACCTCGATGAGCAGTTCTTC. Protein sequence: CASSPTGLYLDEQFF.

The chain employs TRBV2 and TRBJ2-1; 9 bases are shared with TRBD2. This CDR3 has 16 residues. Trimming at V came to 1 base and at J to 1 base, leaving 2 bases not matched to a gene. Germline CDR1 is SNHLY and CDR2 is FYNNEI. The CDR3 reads CASSEGLAGSYNEQFF. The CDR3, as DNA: TGTGCCAGCAGTGAAGGGCTAGCGGGATCCTACAATGAGCAGTTCTTC.

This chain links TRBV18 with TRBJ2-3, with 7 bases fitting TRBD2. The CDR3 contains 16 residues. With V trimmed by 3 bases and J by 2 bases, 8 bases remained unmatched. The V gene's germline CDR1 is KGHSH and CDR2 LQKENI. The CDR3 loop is CASSPRERGDTDTQYF. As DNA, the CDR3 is TGTGCCAGCTCACCTAGAGAGCGGGGTGACACAGATACGCAGTATTTT.